These 6 T cell receptor beta chains originate from one sample sequenced in a study of T cell repertoires in cytomegalovirus infection. TCRdb used MiXCR to reprocess the reads, holding one entry per CDR3 protein. The top ten clones hold around 13% of a sample with around 290,000 distinct CDR3 sequences, about 25% of them seen once. The sequenced material came from PBMCs. These receptors all come from a human donor in good health (CMV status not recorded). Some clones in this sample may be carry-over from other donors' samples.

This chain joins TRBV20-1 and TRBJ2-2; TRBD1 might be the D (6 bases). Between the trimmed V and J ends, which lost 5 bases and 6 bases, there was a span of 13 bases. Germline CDR1 and CDR2: DFQATT and SNEGSKA (reference sequence). This CDR3 contains 13 residues. DNA for the CDR3: TGCAGTGCTGACAGGCATATGCCCGGGGAGCTGTTTTTT. Translating gives CSADRHMPGELFF.

As for this clonotype: A single base separates this from a much larger clone, so it may be a read error. This chain links TRBV7-3 with TRBJ2-1; TRBD2 matches at 9 bases. CDR3 size: 16 residues. Germline CDR1 reads SGHTA; CDR2 reads FQGTGA. V trimming: 1 base; J trimming: 6 bases; junction bases outside the gene matches: 7. The CDR3 DNA follows: TGTGCCAGCAGCTTAAGACAGGGACTAGCCGCCAATGAGCAGTTCTTC. Protein sequence: CASSLRQGLAANEQFF.

This chain uses TRBV5-1 with TRBJ1-1; no clear D. Germline assignment: CDR1 SGHRS and CDR2 YFSETQ. V lost 5 bases, J lost 5 bases, and 13 bases lay in between. CDR3 size: 13 residues. In DNA, the CDR3 is TGCGCCAGCAGGTCGGGCGACGGGACTGAAGCTTTCTTT. Translated, it gives CASRSGDGTEAFF.

This clonotype showed up just a few times. V gene TRBV7-9 combines with J gene TRBJ2-1, with 12 bases aligning to TRBD2. The germline CDR1 and CDR2 sequences are SEHNR and FQNEAQ (reference sequence). The CDR3 covers 19 residues. V was pared by 1 base and J by 2 bases, with 9 bases of the junction left unmatched. This CDR3 is CASSLGGGLAGGPYNEQFF. The DNA for the CDR3 is TGTGCCAGCAGCTTAGGGGGCGGTCTAGCGGGAGGGCCCTACAATGAGCAGTTCTTC.

The gene calls are TRBV5-1 and TRBJ1-1; no firm D call. Germline CDR1 SGHRS, CDR2 YFSETQ. The CDR3 covers 14 residues. With 2 bases removed from V and 5 bases from J, the gap between germline ends came to 13 bases. The CDR3 reads CASSFGEGGTEAFF. CDR3 DNA sequence: TGCGCCAGCAGCTTCGGAGAGGGAGGGACTGAAGCTTTCTTT.

CDR3 sequence reads: CASGKSGTLPYNEQFF. DNA of the CDR3: TGTGCCAGCGGCAAATCCGGGACGCTCCCCTACAATGAGCAGTTCTTC. The chain has TRBV2 and TRBJ2-1; D tentatively fits TRBD1 or TRBD2 (5 bases each). The CDR3 loop spans 16 amino acids. Trimming left V 8 bases short and J 2 bases short, with 19 bases between. CDR1 and CDR2 from the germline V gene are SNHLY and FYNNEI.